The clone carrying this TCR beta chain was seen a handful of times. Its antigen is undetermined. This sample was included in a study of identical twins. Study-wide results and caveats: Out-of-frame beta chain sequences displayed weaker excess sharing between twins.

This CDR3 region has 14 residues. Between the trimmed V and J ends, which lost 4 bases and 7 bases, there was a span of 12 bases. Germline values: CDR1 SGHRS, CDR2 YFSETQ. TCRdb called the 5' RACE reads again in MiXCR, with one record for every CDR3 protein. This sample carries about 520,000 distinct CDR3 sequences, around 20% of them seen once, and the ten largest clones take about 0.93%. This same sample was also taken into another study, of T cells expressing NK-cell markers. That publication notes: Dominant NKG2C+ clonotypes made up roughly 1.0-8% of CD8+ T cells in several donors.

This chain joins TRBV5-1 and TRBJ1-6, with a tentative D call TRBD1 (5 bases). The sample taken for sequencing was CD4+ T cells sorted from blood. The clonotype was recovered from a woman aged 18-29 years in good health. CDR3: CASSKDTTNSPLHF. CDR3 sequence (DNA): TGCGCCAGCAGCAAGGACACTACCAATTCACCCCTCCACTTT.